This is a list of T cell receptor beta chains from one sample in a study of CD8 T cells in ankylosing spondylitis. From the 5' RACE reads, TCRdb called clonotypes with MiXCR, one entry per CDR3 protein. The sample includes 100,000 to 150,000 distinct CDR3 sequences, 17% seen only once; the top ten take roughly a third. The specimen was blood, either unsorted or a sorted T cell fraction (not recorded which). The source is a male donor with ankylosing spondylitis. The CDR3 runs from the conserved cysteine through the conserved F or W. D genes are given only for firm matches. Size is stated for part of the rows, as once, few or many counts, or as a class when the clone is expanded.

d_call	clone_size	v_call	j_call	cdr3_nt	cdr3_aa
-	few	TRBV27	TRBJ1-1	TGTGCCAGCAGCCTCTCCGCCGGGGTAAACACTGAAGCTTTCTTT	CASSLSAGVNTEAFF
TRBD2	few	TRBV5-1	TRBJ2-7	TGCGCCAGCAGCTTCCTGGCGGGAGCATCCTACGAGCAGTACTTC	CASSFLAGASYEQYF
-	many	TRBV9	TRBJ2-3	TGTGCCAGCAGTTCTTCCATGGGACTTTCGGGGAATACGCAGTATTTT	CASSSSMGLSGNTQYF
TRBD2	few	TRBV27	TRBJ2-1	TGTGCCAGCAGTTCAACTGGGACTAGCGGGTTCTATGAGCAGTTCTTC	CASSSTGTSGFYEQFF
-	few	TRBV5-1	TRBJ2-3	TGCGCCAGCAGCCCCCTAGGGACAAGGTTCGAGTATTTT	CASSPLGTRFEYF
-	few	TRBV27	TRBJ1-1	TGTGCCAGCAGTTTATTTGGGGGGGGAGGAAACACTGAAGCTTTCTTT	CASSLFGGGGNTEAFF
-	few	TRBV27	TRBJ2-1	TGTGCCAGCAGTTTATACGGGCGTGAGCAGTTCTTC	CASSLYGREQFF
-	many	TRBV5-1	TRBJ2-7	TGCGCCAGCAGCTTCGGGGTCGAGCAGTACTTC	CASSFGVEQYF
-	-	TRBV6-5	TRBJ2-1	TGTGCCAGCAGTTTCCTAGTTAGCTCCTACAATGAGCAGTTCTTC	CASSFLVSSYNEQFF
TRBD2	-	TRBV6-1	TRBJ2-1	TGTGCCAGCAGCAGACCTACACTAGCGGGTACCTACAATGAGCAGTTCTTC	CASSRPTLAGTYNEQFF
-	few	TRBV10-3	TRBJ2-1	TGTGCCATCAGTGAGGTGGCTAGCTCCTACAATGAGCAGTTCTTC	CAISEVASSYNEQFF
-	-	TRBV7-9	TRBJ2-7	TGTGCCAGCAGCTTAATAGGGAAGGAGTACGAGCAGTACTTC	CASSLIGKEYEQYF
TRBD2	-	TRBV4-3	TRBJ2-3	TGCGCCAGCAGCCAAGGCCCTAGCGGGAGAGGCACAGATACGCAGTATTTT	CASSQGPSGRGTDTQYF
-	-	TRBV28	TRBJ1-1	TGTGCCAGCAGTTTAATCGAAATGAACACTGAAGCTTTCTTT	CASSLIEMNTEAFF
-	few	TRBV4-2	TRBJ2-7	TGTGCCAGCAGCCAAAGCAACATCGGCTTCTCCTACGAGCAGTACTTC	CASSQSNIGFSYEQYF
-	few	TRBV5-6	TRBJ1-2	TGTGCCAGCAGCCCCCCCTGGGAAACCGAAACCCCCTATGGCTACACCTTC	CASSPPWETETPYGYTF
-	-	TRBV13	TRBJ1-2	TGTGCCAGCAGCTTAGGCCTCAGCGTCTATGGCTACACCTTC	CASSLGLSVYGYTF
-	-	TRBV27	TRBJ1-5	TGTGCCAGCGGGTGGGGCAATCAGCCCCAGCATTTT	CASGWGNQPQHF
TRBD1	few	TRBV24-1	TRBJ2-5	TGTGCCACCAGTGAAGGGGACAGGGAACAAGAGACCCAGTACTTC	CATSEGDREQETQYF
-	few	TRBV21-1	TRBJ2-3	TGTGCCGCCCCCGGAAGTGCAGATACGCAGTATTTT	CAAPGSADTQYF
-	once	TRBV7-9	TRBJ2-5	TGTGCCAGCAGCCTCCCCCTAGAGAGGGAGACCCAGTACTTC	CASSLPLERETQYF
-	-	TRBV5-1	TRBJ2-7	TGCGCCAGCAGCCCACGACTAAACTACGAGCAGTACTTC	CASSPRLNYEQYF
-	-	TRBV20-1	TRBJ1-5	TGCAGTGCTAGAGCGCGATACAGCGGGCGCGTGTATAGCAATCAGCCCCAGCATTTT	CSARARYSGRVYSNQPQHF
-	few	TRBV7-8	TRBJ2-3	TGTGCCAGCAGCTTCCAACGCGCAGATACGCAGTATTTT	CASSFQRADTQYF
-	-	TRBV6-1	TRBJ2-7	TGTGCCAGCATCGACGGGAGCTCCTACGAGCAGTACTTC	CASIDGSSYEQYF
-	few	TRBV12-3/TRBV12-4	TRBJ2-5	TGTGCCAGCAGTTTATCAAGAGAGACCCAGTACTTC	CASSLSRETQYF
TRBD2	-	TRBV20-1	TRBJ2-1	TGCAGTGCTGGCGGGAGCCGTTCCTACAATGAGCAGTTCTTC	CSAGGSRSYNEQFF
-	few	TRBV7-9	TRBJ2-7	TGTGCCAGCAGCTTTCTAGTCTCCTACGAGCAGTACTTC	CASSFLVSYEQYF
-	few	TRBV12-3/TRBV12-4	TRBJ1-1	TGTGCCAGCAGTTTACCAGGGTACACTGAAGCTTTCTTT	CASSLPGYTEAFF
-	few	TRBV28	TRBJ2-7	TGTGCCAGCAGTTTACTCTGGGACGAGCAGTACTTC	CASSLLWDEQYF
-	-	TRBV30	TRBJ2-7	TGTGCCTATAGCGGAATCTCCTACGAGCAGTACTTC	CAYSGISYEQYF
-	-	TRBV13	TRBJ1-4	TGTGCCAGCAGCTTAGTTTCCGAGGGGGACGAAAAACTGTTTTTT	CASSLVSEGDEKLFF
-	few	TRBV4-1	TRBJ2-5	TGCGCCAGCAGCCAAGCACTGATGGGCGCGGTCGGAGAGACCCAGTACTTC	CASSQALMGAVGETQYF
-	-	TRBV7-6	TRBJ2-7	TGTGCCAGCAGCCAACGACAGAGTTCCTACGAGCAGTACTTC	CASSQRQSSYEQYF
-	-	TRBV28	TRBJ1-5	TGTGCCAGCAGTTTACCGGGTAGCAATCAGCCCCAGCATTTT	CASSLPGSNQPQHF
TRBD1	few	TRBV12-3/TRBV12-4	TRBJ2-1	TGTGCCAGCAGCCCAGTGGACAGGGGGATCAGTGAGCAGTTCTTC	CASSPVDRGISEQFF
TRBD1	-	TRBV29-1	TRBJ2-5	TGCAGCGCAACCGGGACAGTAAAGGAGACCCAGTACTTC	CSATGTVKETQYF
-	many	TRBV5-1	TRBJ2-1	TGCGCCAGCAGCTTGGTTAGTTACGAGCAGTTCTTC	CASSLVSYEQFF
TRBD1	-	TRBV14	TRBJ2-7	TGTGCCAGCAGCCCGCTAGACAGGGGGAACTACGAGCAGTACTTC	CASSPLDRGNYEQYF
-	few	TRBV13	TRBJ2-7	TGTGCCAGCAGCTTAAGGTCAGGGGGGATCTACGAGCAGTACTTC	CASSLRSGGIYEQYF
-	few	TRBV12-3/TRBV12-4	TRBJ2-7	TGTGCCAGCAGCCCCGAGATGGTCTTGGGGTACGAGCAGTACTTC	CASSPEMVLGYEQYF
-	few	TRBV20-1	TRBJ1-2	TGCAGTGCTAGCATACAGGGCTACCCCGCTAACTATGGCTACACCTTC	CSASIQGYPANYGYTF
-	-	TRBV9	TRBJ2-5	TGTGCCAGCAGCGTAGGGACTGGTGGGGCGGAGGAGACCCAGTACTTC	CASSVGTGGAEETQYF
-	-	TRBV27	TRBJ2-7	TGTGCCAGCAGCCCCGGAGGGCCTTGGAACGAGCAGTACTTC	CASSPGGPWNEQYF
-	-	TRBV30	TRBJ2-3	TGTGCCTGGAGTGTGGTCGGGAGCGGTACAGATACGCAGTATTTT	CAWSVVGSGTDTQYF
-	-	TRBV27	TRBJ2-1	TGTGCCAGCGGTGTCGATGAGCAGTTCTTC	CASGVDEQFF
-	few	TRBV12-3/TRBV12-4	TRBJ2-7	TGTGCCAGCATGGCGGCGGGCCGCTCCTACGAGCAGTACTTC	CASMAAGRSYEQYF
-	-	TRBV6-1	TRBJ2-5	TGTGCCAGCAGAAAAGGGGCAGGCTTAGCGCTTCAAGAGACCCAGTACTTC	CASRKGAGLALQETQYF
TRBD1	-	TRBV7-9	TRBJ1-2	TGTGCCAGCAGCTTATATCCGGGACAGAGTTCCAACTATGGCTACACCTTC	CASSLYPGQSSNYGYTF
-	-	TRBV4-1	TRBJ1-1	TGCGCCAGCAGCTTATTGACCCCAGGAGGCACTGAAGCTTTCTTT	CASSLLTPGGTEAFF
-	few	TRBV27	TRBJ2-2	TGTGCCAGCAGTTTATACAGGGGGGGGACCGGGGAGCTGTTTTTT	CASSLYRGGTGELFF
-	-	TRBV6-1	TRBJ2-1	TGTGCCAGCAGCATCAGCAAGAGCTCCTACAATGAGCAGTTCTTC	CASSISKSSYNEQFF
-	few	TRBV7-9	TRBJ2-4	TGTGCCAGCAGCTTAGGGCCAGGCACCATTCAGTACTTC	CASSLGPGTIQYF